Presented here are 10 T cell receptor beta chains from one specimen sequenced in a study of T cell changes during pregnancy in multiple sclerosis. This table comes from immunoSEQ multiplex PCR, and its TCRdb copy is limited to in-frame clones, with some not included. The sample records approximately 41,000 clones, roughly 89% being singletons. Sequenced here: CD4+ T cells from peripheral blood mononuclear cells, sampled in the first trimester of pregnancy. These receptors all stem from a female donor with multiple sclerosis, enrolled in a pregnancy study.

The chain is built from TRBV5-6 and TRBJ2-1; maybe TRBD2 (6 bases). This CDR3 is built from 15 residues. Germline lookup yields CDR1 SGHDT and CDR2 YYEEEE. V was shortened by 3 bases and J by 4 bases, with 14 bases between the two germline ends. The CDR3, as DNA: TGTGCCAGCAGCTGGGTTCAGACTAGATACAATGAGCAGTTCTTC. It is translated as CASSWVQTRYNEQFF.

The chain combines TRBV19 with TRBJ1-5; no definite D call. V shed 6 bases and J shed 3 bases, with 12 bases lying between them. The CDR3 extends over 14 amino acids. Per germline, CDR1 LNHDA and CDR2 SQIVND (reference sequence). Here the CDR3 reads CASSSADHNQPQHF. The CDR3 DNA sequence: TGTGCCAGTAGCAGCGCAGATCACAATCAGCCCCAGCATTTT.

V gene TRBV30 combines with J gene TRBJ1-3; 7 bases are shared with TRBD1. Germline V CDR1 and CDR2: GTSNPN, SVGIG (reference sequence). The ends lost 5 bases at V and 4 bases at J; junction bases unmatched: 11. The CDR3 is 15 residues long. The DNA for the CDR3 is TGTGCCTGGGGAGCTAAGGGGGCTACGGGAAACACCATATATTTT. It is translated as CAWGAKGATGNTIYF.

This chain uses TRBV28 with TRBJ2-7, with TRBD2 matching 7 bases. The germline CDR1 and CDR2 sequences are MDHEN and SYDVKM. The junction had 17 bases not matched to a gene; V was cut back by 10 bases and J by 2 bases. The CDR3 has 16 residues. CDR3 sequence (DNA): TGTGCCATCTTGGGGGGGAGTCCTGACTCTACCTACGAGCAGTACTTC. This codes for CAILGGSPDSTYEQYF. Complete variable domain (other parts from reference TRBV28 and TRBJ2-7): DVKVTQSSRYLVKRTGEKVFLECVQDMDHENMFWYRQDPGLGLRLIYFSYDVKMKEKGDIPEGYSVSREKKERFSLILESASTNQTSMYLCAILGGSPDSTYEQYFGPGTRLTVT.

This clone has more than one count but fewer than ten. V usage is TRBV14 and J usage is TRBJ1-1; unclear D gene. The CDR3 sequence is 13 residues long. Trimming removed 0 bases from V and 0 bases from J, with 2 bases in between. Looked up from germline, CDR1 is SGHDN and CDR2 is FVKESK. CDR3 nucleotide sequence: TGTGCCAGCAGCCAAGACGTGAACACTGAAGCTTTCTTT. Residues: CASSQDVNTEAFF.

The CDR3 DNA reads as TGTGCCAGCAGCTTGCAAAGCGGTTACGAGCAGTACTTC. Its translation is CASSLQSGYEQYF. The chain is built from TRBV11-1 and TRBJ2-7; the D gene is possibly TRBD2 (5 bases). Germline lookup yields CDR1 SGHAT and CDR2 FQDESV (reference sequence). This CDR3 is built from 13 residues. V was clipped by 3 bases and J by 4 bases, with 10 bases between them.

On this clone: Other nucleotide sequences in the sample specify the same CDR3. The rearrangement uses TRBV30 and TRBJ2-1; D is unclear. There are 12 residues in the CDR3. The germline V and J ends were trimmed by 0 bases and 8 bases, with 8 bases remaining between them. Per germline, CDR1 GTSNPN and CDR2 SVGIG (reference sequence). DNA of the CDR3: TGTGCCTGGAGTGTTAGAGTAGATGAGCAGTTCTTC. Its translation: CAWSVRVDEQFF. The full variable domain, with the rest looked up from reference TRBV30 and TRBJ2-1, is SQTIHQWPATLVQPVGSPLSLECTVEGTSNPNLYWYRQAAGRGLQLLFYSVGIGQISSEVPQNLSASRPQDRQFILSSKKLLLSDSGFYLCAWSVRVDEQFFGPGTRLTVL.

The chain has TRBV13 and TRBJ2-3; 9 positions agree with TRBD1. The CDR3 has 16 residues. V was pared by 2 bases and J by 5 bases, with 8 bases of the junction left unmatched. Looked up from germline, CDR1 is PRHDT and CDR2 is FYEKMQ (reference sequence). CDR3 sequence: CASSLKSVGQGDTQYF. CDR3 nucleotides: TGTGCCAGCAGCTTAAAATCCGTGGGACAGGGAGATACGCAGTATTTT.

The gene calls are TRBV4-1 and TRBJ1-6; no clear D. This CDR3 has 20 amino acids. Germline lookup yields CDR1 MGHRA and CDR2 YSYEKL. The germline V and J ends were trimmed by 1 base and 0 bases, with 19 bases remaining between them. The CDR3 sequence: CASSQGVLRPRSSYNSPLHF. Here the CDR3 DNA reads TGCGCCAGCAGCCAAGGCGTTCTGAGGCCCAGAAGCTCCTATAATTCACCCCTCCACTTT.

The J gene is TRBJ1-1, the V gene TRBV5-1, with D perhaps TRBD1 (5 bases). This CDR3 spans 14 amino acids. The V gene's germline CDR1 is SGHRS and CDR2 YFSETQ. V gave up 0 bases and J gave up 2 bases, with 8 bases separating them. The CDR3 sequence: CASSLATVNTEAFF. CDR3 bases: TGCGCCAGCAGCTTGGCGACAGTAAACACTGAAGCTTTCTTT.